This T cell receptor (beta chain) was recorded in a study of blood T cell repertoires in COVID-19. Study-wide context: Acute and convalescent COVID-19 specimens originated in the United States, Italy and Spain. T cells, B-cell-depleted T cells, or PBMCs provided the cDNA or gDNA that served as material.

In the authors' workflow: Scientists estimated how many nucleated cells there were by amplifying reference gene primers. Here immunoSEQ multiplex PCR was the method, and the copy in TCRdb shows in-frame clones only, minus some. That table furnishes V, J and clone size, whereas the DNA furnished D and trimming. The sample holds 200,000 to 300,000 clones, about 70% seen once. The CDR3 totals 13 residues. V was trimmed by 4 bases and J by 2 bases, leaving 7 bases between them. Germline values: CDR1 KGHDR, CDR2 SFDVKD. The sample taken for sequencing was peripheral blood. The rearrangement uses TRBV24-1 and TRBJ2-5; unclear D gene. This TCR was sampled from a woman of 80 years or more with acute or convalescent COVID-19. CDR3 in amino acids: CATSDRLQETQYF. The CDR3 DNA follows: TGTGCCACCAGTGACAGGTTACAAGAGACCCAGTACTTC.